The text below deals with one TCR beta chain. There is no known antigen for this receptor. No base qualities exist here, and no much larger clone lies one base off it. RNA was extracted using the RNeasy kit, and roughly 0.5 to 1 ug of the RNA was reverse transcribed with random hexamers. The immunoSEQ multiplex PCR assay, which covers 54 Vbeta and 13 Jbeta segments, was used to amplify TCR beta CDR3 regions. Bias from PCR amplification was corrected by using a synthetic template baseline for primer optimization and for computational correction. The authors' analysis ran thus. Reads were annotated to V, D and J genes per IMGT and analyzed with immunoSEQ Analyzer, keeping only productive sequences. Clonality was computed as one minus Shannon entropy normalized by log2 of the number of productive unique sequences. For each patient and control, public and private clones were evaluated within the 100 most prevalent clones. A clone was defined as Susac-specific if it was absent from the healthy and MS cohorts, from more than 850 published viral clones and from other ImmuneACCESS disease sequences. The public sequencing data were trimmed at Q25 with fastp and processed into clonotypes with MiXCR by TCRdb, which kept only in-frame beta chains. Under each unique CDR3 protein, matching rows form one entry showing the most common genes and DNA. The V and J calls were determined by TCRdb, not by the authors. This sample is represented by about 150,000 distinct CDR3 sequences; around 95% of them were singletons. Clones ranked in the top ten supply roughly 0.16% of the sample.

The sample comes from a study of CD8 T cells in Susac syndrome (dated by TCRdb to between 2018 and 2020). Background for the entire study: The study used repertoire sequencing to test whether antigen drove CD8+ T cell activation and differentiation in Susac syndrome. CD8+ T cell repertoire clonality was compared between approximately 12 healthy donors, approximately 14 Susac syndrome patients and 15 multiple sclerosis patients.

Peripheral blood CD8+ and CD4+ T cells from healthy donors, Susac syndrome patients and multiple sclerosis patients were profiled by high-throughput TCR beta sequencing. Treatment-naive patients with stable or active relapsing-remitting disease fulfilling revised McDonald criteria were used as multiple sclerosis controls. Bulk CD8+ and CD4+ T cells were purified by magnetic negative isolation, while CD8+ TEMRA cells were enriched using FACS. Blood was drawn into EDTA tubes, processed within 24 hours, and PBMCs were isolated by density gradient centrifugation. PBMCs intended for TCR sequencing were frozen in liquid nitrogen and were later thawed in a 37 degrees C water bath. A purity of at least 90% was achieved for sorted or isolated CD4+, CD8+ and CD8+ TEMRA cells. The paper's findings and limits, for the study overall: The study acknowledged that relatively few individuals were included in the TCR sequencing and HLA analysis.

Spanning cysteine to phenylalanine, the CDR3 consists of 13 amino acids. The CDR3 DNA has 39 bases and is translated from base 1. V is reduced by 6 bases and J by 5 bases, leaving a spacing of 14 bases between them. Based on the germline V gene (reference sequence), the CDR1 and CDR2 sequences are MNHEY and SMNVEV. The origin of this receptor is a human donor with multiple sclerosis. The sequencing sample was made of CD8+ T cells from PBMCs. This receptor chain uses TRBV27 and TRBJ2-7; TRBD1 is a possible D gene, resting on 6 matching bases. The CDR3 in this case is CASRGGHINEQYF. The DNA is TGTGCCAGCAGAGGGGGACACATAAACGAGCAGTACTTC.